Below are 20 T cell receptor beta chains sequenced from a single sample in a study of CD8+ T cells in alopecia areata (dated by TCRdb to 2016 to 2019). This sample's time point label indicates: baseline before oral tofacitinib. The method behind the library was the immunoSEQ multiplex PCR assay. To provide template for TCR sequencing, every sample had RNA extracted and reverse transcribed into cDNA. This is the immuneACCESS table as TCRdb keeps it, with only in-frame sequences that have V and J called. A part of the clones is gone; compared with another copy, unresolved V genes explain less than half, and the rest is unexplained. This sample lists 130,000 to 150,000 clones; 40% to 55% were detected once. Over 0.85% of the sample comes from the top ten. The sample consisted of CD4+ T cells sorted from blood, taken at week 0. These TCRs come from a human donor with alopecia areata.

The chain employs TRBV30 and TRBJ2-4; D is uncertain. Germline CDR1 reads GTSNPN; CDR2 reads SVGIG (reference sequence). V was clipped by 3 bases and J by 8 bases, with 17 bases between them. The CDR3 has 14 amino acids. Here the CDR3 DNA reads TGTGCCTGGAGCGGGTGGCTCACCGGAGACATTCAGTACTTC. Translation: CAWSGWLTGDIQYF.

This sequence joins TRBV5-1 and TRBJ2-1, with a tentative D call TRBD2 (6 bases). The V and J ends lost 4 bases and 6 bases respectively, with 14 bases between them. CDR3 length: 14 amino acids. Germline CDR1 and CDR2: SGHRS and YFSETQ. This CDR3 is CASSPGTGRNEQFF. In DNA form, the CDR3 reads TGCGCCAGCAGCCCGGGGACTGGGCGCAATGAGCAGTTCTTC.

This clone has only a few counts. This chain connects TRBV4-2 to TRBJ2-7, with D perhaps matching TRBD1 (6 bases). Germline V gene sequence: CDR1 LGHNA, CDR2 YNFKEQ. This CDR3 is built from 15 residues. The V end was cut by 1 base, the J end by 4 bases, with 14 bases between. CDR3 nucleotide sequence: TGTGCCAGCAGCCAAGCCCGGGACACACAGTACGAGCAGTACTTC. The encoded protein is CASSQARDTQYEQYF.

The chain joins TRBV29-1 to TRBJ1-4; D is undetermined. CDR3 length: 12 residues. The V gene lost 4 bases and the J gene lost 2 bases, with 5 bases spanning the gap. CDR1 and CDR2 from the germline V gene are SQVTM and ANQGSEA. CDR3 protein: CSVVTTNEKLFF. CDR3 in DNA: TGCAGCGTTGTGACCACTAATGAAAAACTGTTTTTT. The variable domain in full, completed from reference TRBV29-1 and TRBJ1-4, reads SAVISQKPSRDICQRGTSLTIQCQVDSQVTMMFWYRQQPGQSLTLIATANQGSEATYESGFVIDKFPISRPNLTFSTLTVSNMSPEDSSIYLCSVVTTNEKLFFGSGTQLSVL.

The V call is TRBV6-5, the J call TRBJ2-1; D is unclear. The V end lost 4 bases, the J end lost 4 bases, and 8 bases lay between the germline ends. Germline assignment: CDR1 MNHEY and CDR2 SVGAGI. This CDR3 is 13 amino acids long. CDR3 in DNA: TGTGCCAGCAGTTGGGAACAATACAATGAGCAGTTCTTC. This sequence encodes CASSWEQYNEQFF.

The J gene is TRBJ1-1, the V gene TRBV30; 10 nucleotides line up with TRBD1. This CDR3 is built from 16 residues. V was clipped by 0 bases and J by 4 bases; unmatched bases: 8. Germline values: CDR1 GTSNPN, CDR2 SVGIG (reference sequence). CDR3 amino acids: CAWSVSGTGVATEAFF. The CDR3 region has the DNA TGTGCCTGGAGTGTAAGTGGGACAGGGGTTGCCACTGAAGCTTTCTTT.

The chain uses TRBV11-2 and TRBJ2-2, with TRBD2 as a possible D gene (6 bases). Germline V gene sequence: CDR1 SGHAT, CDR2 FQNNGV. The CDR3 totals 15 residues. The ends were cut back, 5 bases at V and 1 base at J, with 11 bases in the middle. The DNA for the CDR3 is TGTGCCAGCAGCCGAGGGACTTTGAACACCGGGGAGCTGTTTTTT. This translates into CASSRGTLNTGELFF.

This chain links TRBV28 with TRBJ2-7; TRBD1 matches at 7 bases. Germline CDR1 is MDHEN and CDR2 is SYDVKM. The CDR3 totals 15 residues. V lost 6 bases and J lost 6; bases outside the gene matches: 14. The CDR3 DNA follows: TGTGCCAGCAGCCCCTCGGCGGCACAGGGGATCGAGCAGTACTTC. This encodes CASSPSAAQGIEQYF.

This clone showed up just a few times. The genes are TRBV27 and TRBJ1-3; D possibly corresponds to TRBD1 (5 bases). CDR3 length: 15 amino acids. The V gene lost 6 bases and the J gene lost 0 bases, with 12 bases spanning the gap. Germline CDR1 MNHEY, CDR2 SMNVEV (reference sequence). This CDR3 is CASRGEGASGNTIYF. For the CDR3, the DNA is TGTGCCAGCAGAGGGGAGGGTGCCTCTGGAAACACCATATATTTT.

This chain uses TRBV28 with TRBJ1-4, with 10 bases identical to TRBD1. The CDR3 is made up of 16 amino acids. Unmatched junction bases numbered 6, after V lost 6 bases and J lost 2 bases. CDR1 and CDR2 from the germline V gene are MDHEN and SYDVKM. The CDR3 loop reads CASRRGQGRTNEKLFF. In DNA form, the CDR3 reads TGTGCCAGCAGACGGGGACAGGGGAGGACTAATGAAAAACTGTTTTTT.

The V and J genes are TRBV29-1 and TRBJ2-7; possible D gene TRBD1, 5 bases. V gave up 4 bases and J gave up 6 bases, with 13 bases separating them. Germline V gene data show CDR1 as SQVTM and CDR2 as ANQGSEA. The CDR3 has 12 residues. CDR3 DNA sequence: TGCAGCGTTGTTAGTGGGGCTGGCGAGCAGTACTTC. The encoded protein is CSVVSGAGEQYF.

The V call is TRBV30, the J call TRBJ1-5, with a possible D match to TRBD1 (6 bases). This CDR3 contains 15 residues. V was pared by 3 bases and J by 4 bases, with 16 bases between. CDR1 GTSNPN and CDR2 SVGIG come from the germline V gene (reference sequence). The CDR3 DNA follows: TGTGCCTGGAGCCTCGGACAGTTCCCTAATCAGCCCCAGCATTTT. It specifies CAWSLGQFPNQPQHF.

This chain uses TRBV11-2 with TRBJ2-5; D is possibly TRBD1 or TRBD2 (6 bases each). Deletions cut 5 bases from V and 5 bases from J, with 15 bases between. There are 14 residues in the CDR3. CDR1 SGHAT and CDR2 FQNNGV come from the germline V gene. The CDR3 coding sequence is TGTGCCAGCAGCCCTGACGGGGGCCAGGAGACCCAGTACTTC. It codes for CASSPDGGQETQYF.

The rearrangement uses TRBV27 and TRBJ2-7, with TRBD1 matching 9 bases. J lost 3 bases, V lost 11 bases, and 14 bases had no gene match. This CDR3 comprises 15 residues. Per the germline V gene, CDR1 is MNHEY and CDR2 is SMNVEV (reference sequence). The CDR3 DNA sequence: TGTGCCTCCCGAAGTGGAGGGACAGGGAACTACGAGCAGTACTTC. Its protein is CASRSGGTGNYEQYF.

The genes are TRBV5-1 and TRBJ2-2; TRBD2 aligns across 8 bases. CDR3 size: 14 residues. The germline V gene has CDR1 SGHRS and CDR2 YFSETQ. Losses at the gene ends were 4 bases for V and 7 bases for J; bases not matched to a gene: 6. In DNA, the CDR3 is TGCGCCAGCAGCCAAGGACTAGCAGGCGGGGAGCTGTTTTTT. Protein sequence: CASSQGLAGGELFF.

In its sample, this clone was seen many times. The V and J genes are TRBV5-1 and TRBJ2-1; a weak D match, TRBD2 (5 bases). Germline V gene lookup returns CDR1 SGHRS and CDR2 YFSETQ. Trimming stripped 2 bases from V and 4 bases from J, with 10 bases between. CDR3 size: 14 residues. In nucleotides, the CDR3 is TGCGCCAGCAGCTTTGACGGAGGATACAATGAGCAGTTCTTC. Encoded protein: CASSFDGGYNEQFF.

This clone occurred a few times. In nucleotides, the CDR3 is TGCGCCAGCAGCTTAGAGGCGCACACCGGGGAGCTGTTTTTT. Translated, it gives CASSLEAHTGELFF. The chain uses TRBV5-1 and TRBJ2-2; D is uncertain. Germline CDR1 reads SGHRS; CDR2 reads YFSETQ. Between the trimmed V and J ends, which lost 2 bases and 3 bases, there was a span of 8 bases. This CDR3 region has 14 residues.

The CDR3 DNA sequence: TGTGCCTGGAGCCTACACTGGGATTCGGCAGATACGCAGTATTTT. Its translation is CAWSLHWDSADTQYF. The rearrangement uses TRBV30 and TRBJ2-3, with unresolved D. V was trimmed by 3 bases and J by 4 bases, leaving 17 bases between them. The CDR3 has 15 amino acids. Germline V gene lookup returns CDR1 GTSNPN and CDR2 SVGIG (reference sequence).

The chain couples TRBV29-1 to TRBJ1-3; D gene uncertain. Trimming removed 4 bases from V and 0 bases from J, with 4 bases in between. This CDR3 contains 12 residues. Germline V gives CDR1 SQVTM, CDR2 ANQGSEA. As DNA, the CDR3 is TGCAGCGTTGGGGGCTCTGGAAACACCATATATTTT. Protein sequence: CSVGGSGNTIYF. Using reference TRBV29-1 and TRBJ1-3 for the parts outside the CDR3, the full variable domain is SAVISQKPSRDICQRGTSLTIQCQVDSQVTMMFWYRQQPGQSLTLIATANQGSEATYESGFVIDKFPISRPNLTFSTLTVSNMSPEDSSIYLCSVGGSGNTIYFGEGSWLTVV.

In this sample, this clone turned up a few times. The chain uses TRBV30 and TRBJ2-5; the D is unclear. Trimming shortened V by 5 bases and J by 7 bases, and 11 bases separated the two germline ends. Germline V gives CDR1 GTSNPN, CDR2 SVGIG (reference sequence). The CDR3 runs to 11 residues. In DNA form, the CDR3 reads TGTGCCTGGGCGCGGTCCGGGACCCAGTACTTC. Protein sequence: CAWARSGTQYF.